Given below is one T cell receptor (beta chain) in context. The CDR3 spans 15 residues. In germline, CDR1 is MNHNY, CDR2 SVGAGI (reference sequence). The trim removed 6 bases at V and 6 bases at J, leaving 12 bases unmatched. Profiled with immunoSEQ multiplex PCR; TCRdb holds only in-frame clones, not every one. In the table there are approximately 180,000 clones, 80% to 90% of which are singletons. The data are from a study of blood T cell repertoires in COVID-19. V usage is TRBV6-6 and J usage is TRBJ2-3, with 7 nucleotides matching TRBD2. Material: peripheral blood. This sequence was found in a human donor with active or convalescent COVID-19. The donor label of this sample is uncertain. The CDR3 DNA reads TGTGCCAGCAGCAACCGACTAGCCGCGAAGGATACGCAGTATTTT. This gives the protein CASSNRLAAKDTQYF.